This entry lists 5 T cell receptor beta chains sequenced from one sample in a study of blood T cell repertoires in COVID-19. Some clones are missing from TCRdb's copy, which holds only in-frame ones; the method was immunoSEQ multiplex PCR. The sample lists 110,000 or so clones, less than 90% seen once, with around 3.9% in the top ten. The sample comprised peripheral blood. All receptors come from a man aged 45-65 years with acute or convalescent COVID-19.

The rearrangement uses TRBV11-2 and TRBJ1-2; 8 bases line up with TRBD1. After removal of 3 bases from V and 4 bases from J, the junction contained 4 bases not matched to a gene. The CDR3 runs to 14 residues. CDR1 and CDR2 from the germline V gene are SGHAT and FQNNGV. The CDR3 protein is CASSLTGQAYGYTF. CDR3 nucleotide sequence: TGTGCCAGCAGCTTGACGGGACAGGCCTATGGCTACACCTTC.

The gene calls are TRBV5-1 and TRBJ2-3, with D possibly being TRBD2 (5 bases). Trimming pared 5 bases from V and 1 base from J, leaving 14 bases between. The CDR3 extends over 15 amino acids. Per germline, CDR1 SGHRS and CDR2 YFSETQ. As DNA, the CDR3 is TGCGCCAGCAGGGCCGGGGTAAGCGGCACAGATACGCAGTATTTT. Amino acids: CASRAGVSGTDTQYF.

There are many counts of this clone. This chain connects TRBV4-1 to TRBJ2-2, with D tentatively TRBD1 (5 bases). CDR1 MGHRA and CDR2 YSYEKL come from the germline V gene. The CDR3 consists of 14 residues. V was shortened by 5 bases and J by 6 bases, with 13 bases between the two germline ends. The CDR3 DNA sequence: TGCGCCAGCAGCGCAGGACAAGGGTCCGGGGAGCTGTTTTTT. Its translation: CASSAGQGSGELFF.

This chain connects TRBV6-1 to TRBJ2-1; 12 bases are a match to TRBD2. Trimming took 4 bases from V and 0 from J; bases not matched to a gene: 1. CDR1 is MNHNS, CDR2 SASEGT, per germline. This CDR3 is 16 amino acids long. This CDR3 reads CASSGTSGDSYNEQFF. The CDR3 nucleotides read TGTGCCAGCAGTGGGACTAGCGGGGACTCCTACAATGAGCAGTTCTTC.

The count of this clone is one. The chain carries TRBV12-3 or TRBV12-4 and TRBJ1-5; a weak D match, TRBD1 (5 bases). V was cut by 4 bases and J by 4 bases, with 5 bases left in between. CDR3 length equals 12 residues. This chain's CDR3 is CASSSGNQPQHF. CDR3 nucleotides: TGTGCCAGCAGTTCAGGGAATCAGCCCCAGCATTTT.